This TCR beta chain was sequenced in a study of T cells in Graves' hyperthyroidism and ophthalmopathy. CDR3 size: 15 residues. Unmatched junction bases numbered 4, after V lost 0 bases and J lost 3 bases. Per germline, CDR1 KGHSH and CDR2 LQKENI. In this sample, this clonotype turned up a few times. TCR beta CDR3 sequences were amplified from RNA transcripts. HTBI primers were used for first-round RT-PCR of the TCR CDR3. MiXCR was run by TCRdb on the multiplex PCR reads, yielding one entry per CDR3 protein. The sample has over 450,000 distinct CDR3 sequences; around 14% are singletons. The specimen was blood. The TCR sequence derives from a woman in her late teens or twenties with Graves' hyperthyroidism. The chain couples TRBV18 to TRBJ1-2; 7 bases match TRBD1. The CDR3 coding sequence is TGTGCCAGCTCACCACCTCAGAGGGGGCACTATGGCTACACCTTC. It codes for CASSPPQRGHYGYTF.